The rows below give T cell receptor beta chains drawn from one sample of a study of CD8 T cells in ankylosing spondylitis. TCRdb used MiXCR to reprocess the 5' RACE reads, holding one entry per CDR3 protein. The profile shows 200,000 to 300,000 distinct CDR3 sequences, approximately 11% of them singletons. Source material: blood, either unsorted or a sorted T cell fraction (not recorded which). These receptors all come from a male donor with ankylosing spondylitis or in good health (not recorded which). Both conserved end residues are part of each CDR3. A D gene is named only where the DNA matches it firmly. Size values are once, few and many counts, or a class for expanded clones, and some rows have none.

v_gene: TRBV11-2; abundance: few; j_gene: TRBJ2-3; d_gene: TRBD1; CDR3nt: TGTGCCAGCAGCTTAGGGACAGGGGGAGATACGCAGTATTTT; CDR3aa: CASSLGTGGDTQYF
v_gene: TRBV7-9; abundance: .; j_gene: TRBJ2-3; d_gene: .; CDR3nt: TGTGCCATCCACCGGGCCCTCGGGGCAGATACGCAGTATTTT; CDR3aa: CAIHRALGADTQYF
v_gene: TRBV14; abundance: many; j_gene: TRBJ2-2; d_gene: .; CDR3nt: TGTGCCAGCAGCTTTGGGAGAACCGGGGAGCTGTTTTTT; CDR3aa: CASSFGRTGELFF
v_gene: TRBV20-1; abundance: many; j_gene: TRBJ2-1; d_gene: .; CDR3nt: TGCAGTGCTTATAGAGGGAACAATGAGCAGTTCTTC; CDR3aa: CSAYRGNNEQFF
v_gene: TRBV29-1; abundance: once; j_gene: TRBJ1-3; d_gene: .; CDR3nt: TGCAGCGGGGGGGACGGTGGCTCTGGAAACACCATATATTTT; CDR3aa: CSGGDGGSGNTIYF
v_gene: TRBV6-1; abundance: many; j_gene: TRBJ2-2; d_gene: TRBD1; CDR3nt: TGTGCCAGCAGTCGACCAGGACAGGGCTACACCGGGGAGCTGTTTTTT; CDR3aa: CASSRPGQGYTGELFF
v_gene: TRBV19; abundance: .; j_gene: TRBJ2-3; d_gene: TRBD2; CDR3nt: TGTGCCACTCTGTCACTTAGCGGGACGCAGTATTTT; CDR3aa: CATLSLSGTQYF
v_gene: TRBV29-1; abundance: many; j_gene: TRBJ2-1; d_gene: TRBD1; CDR3nt: TGCAGCGGTGAACCGGGACAGGGAATTGAGCAGTTCTTC; CDR3aa: CSGEPGQGIEQFF
v_gene: TRBV12-3/TRBV12-4; abundance: .; j_gene: TRBJ1-6; d_gene: .; CDR3nt: TGTGCCAGCAGTTTAGCGCACGGGACGGGAAATTCACCCCTCCGCTTT; CDR3aa: CASSLAHGTGNSPLRF
v_gene: TRBV7-2; abundance: .; j_gene: TRBJ1-4; d_gene: .; CDR3nt: TGTGCCAGCTCTAGGTTGTTGCTTAATGAAAAACTGTTTTTT; CDR3aa: CASSRLLLNEKLFF
v_gene: TRBV20-1; abundance: many; j_gene: TRBJ1-1; d_gene: .; CDR3nt: TGCAGTGCTAGAGGGCCAGGATTCCCTTTCTTT; CDR3aa: CSARGPGFPFF
v_gene: TRBV12-3/TRBV12-4; abundance: many; j_gene: TRBJ1-2; d_gene: .; CDR3nt: TGTGCCAGCAGCCCTGGGCTAGGGCCAGGCTACACCTTC; CDR3aa: CASSPGLGPGYTF
v_gene: TRBV7-2; abundance: many; j_gene: TRBJ1-1; d_gene: .; CDR3nt: TGTGCCAGCAGCTCATTCGGCGGGGGTACTGAAGCTTTCTTT; CDR3aa: CASSSFGGGTEAFF
v_gene: TRBV7-9; abundance: many; j_gene: TRBJ2-1; d_gene: .; CDR3nt: TGTGCCAGCAGCTCAAGCGGATCCTACAATGAGCAGTTCTTC; CDR3aa: CASSSSGSYNEQFF
v_gene: TRBV5-1; abundance: .; j_gene: TRBJ2-3; d_gene: TRBD2; CDR3nt: TGCGCCAGCAGCTTCCTGGGACTAGCGGGAGGCAACACAGGTACGCAGTATTTT; CDR3aa: CASSFLGLAGGNTGTQYF
v_gene: TRBV7-2; abundance: many; j_gene: TRBJ1-2; d_gene: .; CDR3nt: TGTGCCAGCAGCTTAGGTTCCCAGGGTGGAGGCTACACCTTC; CDR3aa: CASSLGSQGGGYTF
v_gene: TRBV29-1; abundance: many; j_gene: TRBJ1-1; d_gene: .; CDR3nt: TGCAGCGTTGGACACAAAAACACGAACACTGAAGCTTTCTTT; CDR3aa: CSVGHKNTNTEAFF
v_gene: TRBV6-1; abundance: few; j_gene: TRBJ2-2; d_gene: TRBD2; CDR3nt: TGTGCCAGCAGCCCATCTAGCGGGGCGAACACCGGGGAGCTGTTTTTT; CDR3aa: CASSPSSGANTGELFF
v_gene: TRBV7-9; abundance: .; j_gene: TRBJ2-5; d_gene: TRBD1; CDR3nt: TGTGCCAGCAGCAGACAGGGGGTTCACCCAGACCAAGAGACCCAGTACTTC; CDR3aa: CASSRQGVHPDQETQYF
v_gene: TRBV4-1; abundance: .; j_gene: TRBJ1-6; d_gene: .; CDR3nt: TGCGCCAGCAGCCAAGATCCAGTCTCCTATAATTCACCCCTCCACTTT; CDR3aa: CASSQDPVSYNSPLHF
v_gene: TRBV5-1; abundance: once; j_gene: TRBJ2-1; d_gene: .; CDR3nt: TGCGCCAGCAGCCCGAAGGTCCTCCCCCCTTACAATGAGCAGTTCTTC; CDR3aa: CASSPKVLPPYNEQFF
v_gene: TRBV5-1; abundance: .; j_gene: TRBJ2-2; d_gene: TRBD1; CDR3nt: TGCGCCAGCAGCGTCCAACTCATTCGACAGGGGAACACCGGGGAGCTGTTTTTT; CDR3aa: CASSVQLIRQGNTGELFF
v_gene: TRBV7-2; abundance: few; j_gene: TRBJ2-7; d_gene: .; CDR3nt: TGTGCCAGCAGCCCTATCGTCGGAGCGGAGCAGTACTTC; CDR3aa: CASSPIVGAEQYF
v_gene: TRBV10-2; abundance: few; j_gene: TRBJ1-2; d_gene: .; CDR3nt: TGCGCCAGCAGGGCAGGGGCAAGATATGGCTACACCTTC; CDR3aa: CASRAGARYGYTF
v_gene: TRBV2; abundance: .; j_gene: TRBJ1-5; d_gene: .; CDR3nt: TGTGCCAGCACTTCAGAGACAGGCAATAGCAATCAGCCCCAGCATTTT; CDR3aa: CASTSETGNSNQPQHF
v_gene: TRBV27; abundance: few; j_gene: TRBJ2-1; d_gene: TRBD2; CDR3nt: TGTGCCAGCAGTTCGCGGACTAGCGGGAGTGTGGGCAATGAGCAGTTCTTC; CDR3aa: CASSSRTSGSVGNEQFF
v_gene: TRBV20-1; abundance: many; j_gene: TRBJ1-2; d_gene: TRBD1; CDR3nt: TGCAGTGCTAGATTTCGGTCAGGGGGCGAACGAGGCTACACCTTC; CDR3aa: CSARFRSGGERGYTF
v_gene: TRBV12-3/TRBV12-4; abundance: few; j_gene: TRBJ2-7; d_gene: TRBD1; CDR3nt: TGTGCCAGCGCCGGGACAGGGGGTTTCTACGAGCAGTACTTC; CDR3aa: CASAGTGGFYEQYF
v_gene: TRBV14; abundance: few; j_gene: TRBJ1-2; d_gene: TRBD1; CDR3nt: TGTGCCAGCAGCCAAGCCGGGACAGGCTATGGCTACACCTTC; CDR3aa: CASSQAGTGYGYTF
v_gene: TRBV5-1; abundance: many; j_gene: TRBJ2-7; d_gene: TRBD2; CDR3nt: TGCGCCAGCAGCGGCGGGGGAGGGATCGAGCAGTACTTC; CDR3aa: CASSGGGGIEQYF
v_gene: TRBV7-3; abundance: many; j_gene: TRBJ2-2; d_gene: TRBD2; CDR3nt: TGTGCCAGCAGCCCAAGCGGCGGGAGGGGCGGCGGGGAGCTGTTTTTT; CDR3aa: CASSPSGGRGGGELFF
v_gene: TRBV29-1; abundance: many; j_gene: TRBJ1-5; d_gene: TRBD1; CDR3nt: TGCAGCGTTCGGACAGGGGACAATCAGCCCCAGCATTTT; CDR3aa: CSVRTGDNQPQHF
v_gene: TRBV15; abundance: .; j_gene: TRBJ1-2; d_gene: TRBD1; CDR3nt: TGTGCCACCAGCAGAGACAGACAGGGGAGCGGCTACACCTTC; CDR3aa: CATSRDRQGSGYTF
v_gene: TRBV6-1; abundance: many; j_gene: TRBJ1-6; d_gene: .; CDR3nt: TGTGCCAGCAGTGAAGATCCAGATAATTCACCCCTCCACTTT; CDR3aa: CASSEDPDNSPLHF
v_gene: TRBV19; abundance: .; j_gene: TRBJ2-3; d_gene: .; CDR3nt: TGTGCCAGTAGTACTACCGCAGATACGCAGTATTTT; CDR3aa: CASSTTADTQYF